The 8 T cell receptor beta chains below were found in one sample sequenced in a study of T cells after posttransplantation cyclophosphamide. The repertoire was sequenced with immunoSEQ multiplex PCR; TCRdb's copy has only in-frame clones and lacks some. The sample shows approximately 45,000 clones, 85% to 95% of them seen only once. The specimen sequenced was PBMCs. These receptors were taken from a woman aged 45-60 years in good health and a related stem cell transplant donor.

The gene calls are TRBV7-9 and TRBJ2-7, with D possibly being TRBD2 (7 bases). V was cut by 3 bases and J by 3 bases, with 18 bases left in between. CDR3 length: 16 amino acids. CDR1 is SEHNR and CDR2 is FQNEAQ in the germline V gene (reference sequence). CDR3 coding DNA: TGTGCCAGCAGCTTCATGGGCGGGGGCATCGACTACGAGCAGTACTTC. Translating it yields CASSFMGGGIDYEQYF.

The J gene is TRBJ2-1, the V gene TRBV5-4; 13 nucleotides match TRBD2. Losses at the gene ends were 4 bases for V and 9 bases for J; bases not matched to a gene: 7. Germline values: CDR1 SGHNT, CDR2 YYREEE (reference sequence). CDR3 length: 15 residues. In nucleotides, the CDR3 is TGTGCCAGCAGCCTCTGGACTAGCGGGAGTAGTGAGCAGTTCTTC. Its translation is CASSLWTSGSSEQFF.

The gene calls are TRBV11-2 and TRBJ2-7, with a possible D match to TRBD1 (6 bases). The CDR3 length is 13 residues. CDR1 SGHAT and CDR2 FQNNGV come from the germline V gene. V was cut by 2 bases and J by 2 bases, with 7 bases left in between. The CDR3 loop is CASSLQGPYEQYF. For the CDR3, the DNA is TGTGCCAGCAGCTTACAGGGGCCCTACGAGCAGTACTTC.

In this sample, this clone turned up once. V usage is TRBV7-2 and J usage is TRBJ1-5; D possibly corresponds to TRBD1 (6 bases). The CDR3 has 18 residues. V lost 2 bases and J lost 0, with 17 bases in between. From germline, CDR1 is SGHTA and CDR2 FQGNSA. The CDR3 nucleotides are TGTGCCAGCAGCTTAACAGGACAGTCAGGATATAGCAATCAGCCCCAGCATTTT. Translating it yields CASSLTGQSGYSNQPQHF.

This chain links TRBV18 with TRBJ2-7, with a tentative D call TRBD1 (6 bases). This CDR3 has 15 amino acids. Germline V CDR1 and CDR2: KGHSH, LQKENI. Trimming took 3 bases from V and 0 from J, leaving 12 bases between them. The CDR3 loop reads CASSPRAGDSYEQYF. The CDR3 DNA reads TGTGCCAGCTCACCCCGGGCAGGGGACTCCTACGAGCAGTACTTC. Variable domain in full (rest from reference TRBV18 and TRBJ2-7): NAGVMQNPRHLVRRRGQEARLRCSPMKGHSHVYWYRQLPEEGLKFMVYLQKENIIDESGMPKERFSAEFPKEGPSILRIQQVVRGDSAAYFCASSPRAGDSYEQYFGPGTRLTVT.

The chain couples TRBV27 to TRBJ1-6; 7 bases match TRBD1. Germline values: CDR1 MNHEY, CDR2 SMNVEV (reference sequence). The CDR3 has 14 amino acids. V lost 6 bases, J lost 6 bases, and 5 bases stayed unmatched. CDR3 residues: CASSLTGINSPLHF. In DNA form, the CDR3 reads TGTGCCAGCAGCTTGACAGGGATTAATTCACCCCTCCACTTT.

With respect to this clone: Other DNA sequences within the sample encode an identical CDR3. For the CDR3, the DNA is TGTGCCAGCTCACCGGGACAGGGAAATGAAAAACTGTTTTTT. It translates to CASSPGQGNEKLFF. The rearrangement joins TRBV18 to TRBJ1-4; 9 bases are a match to TRBD1. Germline V gene data show CDR1 as KGHSH and CDR2 as LQKENI. The CDR3 spans 14 residues. V shed 3 bases and J 5 bases; nucleotides not matched to a gene: 1.

The chain links TRBV6-5 to TRBJ2-2; TRBD1 is a possible D gene (5 bases). The germline V gene encodes CDR1 MNHEY and CDR2 SVGAGI. The CDR3 totals 15 residues. Trimming shortened V by 1 base and J by 5 bases, and 11 bases separated the two germline ends. Here the CDR3 DNA reads TGTGCCAGCAGTTACTGGCAGGGCCATACCGGGGAGCTGTTTTTT. Amino acid sequence: CASSYWQGHTGELFF.